The source of this T cell receptor (beta chain) is a study of blood T cell repertoires in COVID-19. Study summary: PBMCs, B-cell-depleted T cells, or T cells provided the cDNA or gDNA that made up the material.

Per the original methods: Reference gene primer amplification gave nucleated cell count estimates. The assay was immunoSEQ multiplex PCR, and TCRdb's table has in-frame clones only and misses some. V, J and clone size derive from that table, while D and trimming were established from the DNA sequence. The sample lists 200,000 to 300,000 clones, roughly 89% seen once, with approximately 2.8% in the top ten. Individuals drawn from approximately 26 US areas were about 18 to 90 years old. Participants' reported clinical history set cohort assignment. This clone was found many times. The TCR sequence derives from a woman in her twenties or thirties with acute COVID-19. Sequencing used PBMCs or T cells enriched from blood (not recorded which).

CDR3: CAWTLAGAGSDQPQHF. The CDR3 bases are TGTGCCTGGACCCTCGCGGGGGCGGGTTCCGATCAGCCCCAGCATTTT. The J gene is TRBJ1-5, the V gene TRBV30; a possible D gene is TRBD1 (6 bases). V was cut by 4 bases and J by 5 bases, with 21 bases left in between. The germline V gene has CDR1 GTSNPN and CDR2 SVGIG (reference sequence). CDR3 size: 16 residues.